A selection of T cell receptor beta chains follows, all from one sample in a study of T cells in Graves' hyperthyroidism and ophthalmopathy. Via MiXCR, TCRdb re-called the multiplex PCR reads, giving one row per CDR3 protein. The repertoire consists of 250,000 or so distinct CDR3 sequences, with about 14% occurring once and the leading ten covering roughly 15%. Material: blood. These receptors originate from a woman between 35 and 50 years old with Graves' hyperthyroidism that later progressed to Graves' ophthalmopathy. The CDR3 runs from the conserved cysteine through the conserved F or W. Fields, in order: D gene, J gene, clone size, V gene, CDR3 DNA, CDR3 protein. A D gene is named only where the DNA matches it firmly. Clone size is given for some rows only: seen once, a few or many times, or a class if the clone is expanded.

d_call: -; j_call: TRBJ2-7; clone_size: many; v_call: TRBV2; cdr3_nt: TGTGCCAGCAGTGAATACGAGCAGTACTTC; cdr3_aa: CASSEYEQYF
d_call: -; j_call: TRBJ2-6; clone_size: many; v_call: TRBV5-1; cdr3_nt: TGCGCCAGCAGCTTGGCCTTGCTCACTTCTGGGGCCAACGTCCTGACTTTC; cdr3_aa: CASSLALLTSGANVLTF
d_call: -; j_call: TRBJ2-7; clone_size: -; v_call: TRBV4-1; cdr3_nt: TGCGCCAGCAGCCAAGGAGTTCAGGGAATCTACGAGCAGTACTTC; cdr3_aa: CASSQGVQGIYEQYF
d_call: -; j_call: TRBJ1-1; clone_size: few; v_call: TRBV6-5; cdr3_nt: TGTGCCAGCAGTTACTCGTGGGGGACTGAAGCTTTCTTT; cdr3_aa: CASSYSWGTEAFF
d_call: TRBD1; j_call: TRBJ2-5; clone_size: -; v_call: TRBV27; cdr3_nt: TGTGCCAGCAGTTTACGTACAGGGGTTTTTGAGACCCAGTACTTC; cdr3_aa: CASSLRTGVFETQYF
d_call: TRBD1; j_call: TRBJ1-1; clone_size: many; v_call: TRBV29-1; cdr3_nt: TGCAGCGTGTACGACAGGGTGGTCACTGAAGCTTTCTTT; cdr3_aa: CSVYDRVVTEAFF
d_call: TRBD1; j_call: TRBJ2-3; clone_size: -; v_call: TRBV2; cdr3_nt: TGTGCCAGCAAAGGAGGACAGGGGGACACAGATACGCAGTATTTT; cdr3_aa: CASKGGQGDTDTQYF
d_call: -; j_call: TRBJ2-3; clone_size: few; v_call: TRBV3-1; cdr3_nt: TGTGCCAGCAGCCAACTTGGGGAGCCAGATACGCAGTATTTT; cdr3_aa: CASSQLGEPDTQYF
d_call: -; j_call: TRBJ1-1; clone_size: many; v_call: TRBV28; cdr3_nt: TGTGCCAGCAGTTTCTTTGGAGGGGCTTCTGAAGCTTTCTTT; cdr3_aa: CASSFFGGASEAFF
d_call: -; j_call: TRBJ2-1; clone_size: many; v_call: TRBV5-1; cdr3_nt: TGCGCCAGCAGCAAACAAAGAGGATCCTACAATGAGCAGTTCTTC; cdr3_aa: CASSKQRGSYNEQFF
d_call: TRBD1; j_call: TRBJ2-7; clone_size: many; v_call: TRBV20-1; cdr3_nt: TGCAGTGCTAGGACAGGGTTTCTGTACGAGCAGTACTTC; cdr3_aa: CSARTGFLYEQYF
d_call: -; j_call: TRBJ1-5; clone_size: many; v_call: TRBV30; cdr3_nt: TGTGCCTGGAGTGTTCCCGGAATAGGGTATCAGCCCCAGCATTTT; cdr3_aa: CAWSVPGIGYQPQHF
d_call: -; j_call: TRBJ2-1; clone_size: many; v_call: TRBV3-1; cdr3_nt: TGTGCCAGCAGCCAAGAAATAGCGGTGAGCTCCTACAATGAGCAGTTCTTC; cdr3_aa: CASSQEIAVSSYNEQFF
d_call: -; j_call: TRBJ1-6; clone_size: -; v_call: TRBV5-1; cdr3_nt: TGCGCCAGCAGCTGGTCCGGGACGGCATATTCACCCCTCCACTTT; cdr3_aa: CASSWSGTAYSPLHF
d_call: -; j_call: TRBJ1-1; clone_size: many; v_call: TRBV30; cdr3_nt: TGTGCCTGGATTCGGGGTAGGATGAACACTGAAGCTTTCTTT; cdr3_aa: CAWIRGRMNTEAFF
d_call: -; j_call: TRBJ2-1; clone_size: few; v_call: TRBV20-1; cdr3_nt: TGCAGTGCTAGAGTCGACCACAATGAGCAGTTCTTC; cdr3_aa: CSARVDHNEQFF
d_call: -; j_call: TRBJ1-1; clone_size: many; v_call: TRBV6-1; cdr3_nt: TGTGCCAGCAGTTACGCCCTTAACACTGAAGCTTTCTTT; cdr3_aa: CASSYALNTEAFF
d_call: -; j_call: TRBJ2-1; clone_size: -; v_call: TRBV11-2; cdr3_nt: TGTGCCAGCAGCTTAGGGCTAGCGAGAGTATACAATGAGCATTTCTTC; cdr3_aa: CASSLGLARVYNEHFF
d_call: TRBD2; j_call: TRBJ2-5; clone_size: many; v_call: TRBV5-4; cdr3_nt: TGTGCCAGCACTCCCTCGCGGGCGGGCGGACTAGAGCCAGCGGCCCAGTACTTC; cdr3_aa: CASTPSRAGGLEPAAQYF
d_call: TRBD1; j_call: TRBJ1-2; clone_size: many; v_call: TRBV5-1; cdr3_nt: TGCGCCAGCCAGGGGGGGGAATTCGGCTACACCTTC; cdr3_aa: CASQGGEFGYTF
d_call: TRBD2; j_call: TRBJ2-1; clone_size: many; v_call: TRBV12-3/TRBV12-4; cdr3_nt: TGTGCCAGCAGTTTTGTAGCGGGAGGGCCCCATGAGCAGTTCTTC; cdr3_aa: CASSFVAGGPHEQFF
d_call: -; j_call: TRBJ2-1; clone_size: few; v_call: TRBV4-1; cdr3_nt: TGCGCCAGCAGGGACCGGGACCCCTACAATGAGCAGTTCTTC; cdr3_aa: CASRDRDPYNEQFF
d_call: TRBD1; j_call: TRBJ2-7; clone_size: -; v_call: TRBV12-3/TRBV12-4; cdr3_nt: TGTGCCAGCGGGACTTACACAGGGGGCGCTACCCGATACGAGCAGTACTTC; cdr3_aa: CASGTYTGGATRYEQYF